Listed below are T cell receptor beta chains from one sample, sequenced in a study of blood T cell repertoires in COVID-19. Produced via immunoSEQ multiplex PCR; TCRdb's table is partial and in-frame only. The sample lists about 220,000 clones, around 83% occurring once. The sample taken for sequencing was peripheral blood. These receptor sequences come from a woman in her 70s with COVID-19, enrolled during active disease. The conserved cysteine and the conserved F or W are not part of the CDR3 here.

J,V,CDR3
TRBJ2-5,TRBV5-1,ASSIGTISGETQY
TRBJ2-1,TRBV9,ASSVDQREVNEQF
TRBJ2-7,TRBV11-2,ASSLGTGTEQY
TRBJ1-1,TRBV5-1,ASSFRGQNTEAF
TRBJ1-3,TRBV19,ASSRMSGRGSGNTIY
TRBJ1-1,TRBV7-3,ASSPTLNTEAF
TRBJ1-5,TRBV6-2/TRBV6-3,ASSYASGRDSNQPQH
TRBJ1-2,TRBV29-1,SVVPGTNPNYGYT
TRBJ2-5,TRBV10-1,ASSAEGETQY
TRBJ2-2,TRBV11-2,ASSLDRAGELF
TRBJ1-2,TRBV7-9,ASSWYRDGTLYT
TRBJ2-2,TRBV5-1,ASRTEGAGELF
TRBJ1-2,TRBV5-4,ASSLGGVVGRGYT
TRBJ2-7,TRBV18,ASSPMTGYEQY
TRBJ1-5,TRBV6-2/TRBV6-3,ASSAYGGAKGGNQPQH
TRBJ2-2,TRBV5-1,ASSPGTVTGELF
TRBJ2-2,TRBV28,ASSSAGGPTGELF
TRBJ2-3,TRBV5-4,ASSRATPDTQY
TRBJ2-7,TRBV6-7,ASSYSLGGPEQY
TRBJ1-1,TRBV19,ASKTTVNTEAF
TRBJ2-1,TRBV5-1,ASSFGRGLYNEQF
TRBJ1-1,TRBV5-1,ASSLTGEPNTEAF
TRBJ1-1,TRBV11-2,ASSLVGRQEAF
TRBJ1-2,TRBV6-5,ASSRDTTSET
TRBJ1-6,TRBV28,ASSTQGRSYNSPLH
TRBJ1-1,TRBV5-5,ASSFEAGTEAF
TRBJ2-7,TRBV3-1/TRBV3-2,ASSLTGTSVREQY
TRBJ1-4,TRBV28,ASSLLSGVYTNEKLF
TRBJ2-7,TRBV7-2,ASSLEKGLAGPSYEQY
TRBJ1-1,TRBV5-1,ASSLIREDTEAF
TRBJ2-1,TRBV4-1,ASSQALRTGWGNEQF
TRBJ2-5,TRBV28,ASGYRRAQETQY